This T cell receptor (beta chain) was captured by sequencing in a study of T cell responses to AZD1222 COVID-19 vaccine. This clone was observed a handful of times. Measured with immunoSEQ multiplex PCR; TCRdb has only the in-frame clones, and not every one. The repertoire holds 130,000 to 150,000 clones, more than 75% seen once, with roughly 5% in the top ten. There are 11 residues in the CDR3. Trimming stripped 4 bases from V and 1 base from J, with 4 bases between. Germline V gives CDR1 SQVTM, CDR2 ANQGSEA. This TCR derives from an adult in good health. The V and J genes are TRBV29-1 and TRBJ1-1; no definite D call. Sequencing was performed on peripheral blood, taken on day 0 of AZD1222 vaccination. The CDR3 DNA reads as TGCAGCGTTGGTCGGAACACTGAAGCTTTCTTT. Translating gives CSVGRNTEAFF.